The next 18 T cell receptor beta chains were all read from a single sample in a study of cytomegalovirus exposure and HLA in healthy donors (TCRdb year 2017). The library was built by means of the immunoSEQ multiplex PCR assay. For the multiplex PCR, a mixture combining 60 forward primers for TCR Vbeta segments and 13 reverse primers for TCR Jbeta segments was used. In its TCRdb copy, this immuneACCESS table keeps in-frame sequences only and misses some clones. Where compared with another copy, unresolved V genes explain less than half of these, and the others have no known cause. The table for this sample lists roughly 150,000 clones; roughly 10% of them were counted only once. The ten largest account for roughly 2% of the sample. Sequenced sample: PBMCs. The receptors were sampled from a man aged 45-65 years in good health and CMV-seronegative.

The rearrangement links TRBV5-1 to TRBJ1-3, with D tentatively TRBD1 (5 bases). V dropped 4 bases and J dropped 0 bases, with 11 bases sitting between them. The CDR3 covers 15 residues. The germline V gene has CDR1 SGHRS and CDR2 YFSETQ. The CDR3 DNA is TGCGCCAGCAGCCCGACAGTCAGCTCTGGAAACACCATATATTTT. Translating gives CASSPTVSSGNTIYF. The whole variable domain, remainder taken from reference TRBV5-1 and TRBJ1-3, is KAGVTQTPRYLIKTRGQQVTLSCSPISGHRSVSWYQQTPGQGLQFLFEYFSETQRNKGNFPGRFSGRQFSNSRSEMNVSTLELGDSALYLCASSPTVSSGNTIYFGEGSWLTVV.

The V and J genes are TRBV28 and TRBJ2-7; 7 positions agree with TRBD1. The CDR3 consists of 14 residues. J lost 2 bases, V lost 5 bases, and 6 bases had no gene match. Germline CDR1 reads MDHEN; CDR2 reads SYDVKM. The CDR3 here is CASSTPGTAYEQYF. The CDR3 bases are TGTGCCAGCAGTACCCCAGGGACAGCCTACGAGCAGTACTTC.

J is TRBJ2-1 and V is TRBV2; 8 positions match TRBD1. Per the germline V gene, CDR1 is SNHLY and CDR2 is FYNNEI. The CDR3 runs to 16 residues. Trimming removed 2 bases from V and 7 bases from J; junction bases left unmatched: 10. The CDR3: CASSERAGGAYNEQFF. The CDR3 coding sequence is TGTGCCAGCAGTGAAAGGGCAGGGGGCGCTTATAATGAGCAGTTCTTC.

The chain combines TRBV18 with TRBJ1-4, with D unresolved. CDR1 is KGHSH and CDR2 is LQKENI in the germline V gene. CDR3 length: 14 residues. Deletions cut 3 bases from V and 7 bases from J, with 12 bases between. The chain's CDR3 is CASSPSAGSEKLFF. The CDR3 region has the DNA TGTGCCAGCTCACCGTCCGCGGGTAGTGAAAAACTGTTTTTT. Variable domain in full (rest from reference TRBV18 and TRBJ1-4): NAGVMQNPRHLVRRRGQEARLRCSPMKGHSHVYWYRQLPEEGLKFMVYLQKENIIDESGMPKERFSAEFPKEGPSILRIQQVVRGDSAAYFCASSPSAGSEKLFFGSGTQLSVL.

This clone was detected only a few times. The rearrangement links TRBV5-1 to TRBJ2-1; D may be TRBD1 (5 bases). V was trimmed by 6 bases and J by 0 bases, leaving 13 bases between them. CDR1 and CDR2 from the germline V gene are SGHRS and YFSETQ. CDR3 length: 15 residues. The CDR3 region is CASTPQGSSYNEQFF. The CDR3 DNA is TGCGCCAGCACACCGCAGGGAAGCTCCTACAATGAGCAGTTCTTC.

This clone was counted at least ten times. The rearrangement uses TRBV7-9 and TRBJ1-2; D is perhaps TRBD1 (5 bases). CDR3 size: 13 residues. V gave up 6 bases and J gave up 4 bases, with 12 bases separating them. Germline V gives CDR1 SEHNR, CDR2 FQNEAQ (reference sequence). CDR3 DNA: TGTGCCAGCAGATCGGACACCTCCTATGGCTACACCTTC. It is translated as CASRSDTSYGYTF.

This CDR3 reads CASSVELSGGYEQFF. The CDR3 nucleotides read TGTGCCAGCAGCGTAGAGCTTAGCGGGGGGTATGAGCAGTTCTTC. This chain uses TRBV9 with TRBJ2-1, with TRBD2 matching over 10 bases. The CDR3 is 15 residues long. The V gene end was trimmed by 0 bases and the J gene end by 8 bases; junction bases not matched to a gene: 5. Germline lookup yields CDR1 SGDLS and CDR2 YYNGEE.

The V and J genes are TRBV2 and TRBJ1-2; TRBD1 is a possible D gene (6 bases). Looked up from germline, CDR1 is SNHLY and CDR2 is FYNNEI. Trimming pared 7 bases from V and 5 bases from J, leaving 17 bases between. The CDR3 runs to 14 residues. The CDR3 DNA follows: TGTGCCAGCAACGAGGACAGTTTCGGGTATGGCTACACCTTC. Its protein is CASNEDSFGYGYTF.

The gene calls are TRBV5-1 and TRBJ1-1, with 8 bases identical to TRBD1. Trimming took 1 base from V and 0 from J; bases not matched to a gene: 11. CDR1 SGHRS and CDR2 YFSETQ come from the germline V gene. There are 18 residues in the CDR3. The CDR3 sequence is CASSLTGGGGAMNTEAFF. The CDR3, as DNA: TGCGCCAGCAGCTTGACAGGGGGAGGGGGGGCCATGAACACTGAAGCTTTCTTT.

The V gene is TRBV5-1, the J gene TRBJ2-1; perhaps TRBD2 as D (6 bases). Germline V lookup: CDR1 SGHRS, CDR2 YFSETQ. The V end was cut by 4 bases, the J end by 0 bases, with 17 bases between. The CDR3 is made up of 17 amino acids. The CDR3 protein is CASSLELALSSYNEQFF. The CDR3 coding sequence is TGCGCCAGCAGCCTAGAACTAGCACTCAGCTCCTACAATGAGCAGTTCTTC.

This clone was counted between two and nine times. The CDR3 DNA sequence: TGTGCCAGCAGCTTGACTAGCGGCAAAGAGACCCAGTACTTC. Encoded protein: CASSLTSGKETQYF. The chain links TRBV11-2 to TRBJ2-5, with 9 bases matching TRBD2. The V segment lost 3 bases and the J segment 3 bases; nucleotides outside the gene matches: 2. This CDR3 is built from 14 residues. CDR1 and CDR2 (germline): SGHAT, FQNNGV. The whole variable domain, filled in from reference TRBV11-2 and TRBJ2-5, reads EAGVAQSPRYKIIEKRQSVAFWCNPISGHATLYWYQQILGQGPKLLIQFQNNGVVDDSQLPKDRFSAERLKGVDSTLKIQPAKLEDSAVYLCASSLTSGKETQYFGPGTRLLVL.

The gene calls are TRBV7-9 and TRBJ1-6; 7 nucleotides align to TRBD1. J was trimmed by 9 bases and V by 2 bases; bases with no gene match: 7. The CDR3 extends over 15 amino acids. The V gene's germline CDR1 is SEHNR and CDR2 FQNEAQ (reference sequence). Here the CDR3 reads CASSLFGQGGSPLHF. The CDR3 DNA reads TGTGCCAGCAGCTTATTTGGCCAGGGGGGTTCACCCCTCCACTTT.

The chain has TRBV14 and TRBJ2-5, with no clear D. The CDR3 sequence is 14 residues long. Germline assignment: CDR1 SGHDN and CDR2 FVKESK. The V end was cut by 3 bases, the J end by 1 base, with 9 bases between. The CDR3 region is CASSHLHSQETQYF. CDR3 in DNA: TGTGCCAGCAGCCATTTGCACAGCCAAGAGACCCAGTACTTC.

The chain recombines TRBV6-5 with TRBJ2-3; 13 bases agree with TRBD2. From germline, CDR1 is MNHEY and CDR2 SVGAGI. The ends lost 6 bases at V and 14 bases at J; junction bases unmatched: 8. The CDR3 has 13 residues. The CDR3 coding sequence is TGTGCCAGCAGCCCCGGGACTAGCGGGGTAGGGTATTTT. Translating it yields CASSPGTSGVGYF.

This chain connects TRBV27 to TRBJ2-2; perhaps TRBD2 as D (7 bases). The germline V gene has CDR1 MNHEY and CDR2 SMNVEV (reference sequence). The V end was cut by 5 bases, the J end by 6 bases, with 19 bases between. This CDR3 region has 16 residues. CDR3 in amino acids: CASSHQGTTTAGELFF. For the CDR3, the DNA is TGTGCCAGCAGTCATCAGGGGACTACCACGGCCGGGGAGCTGTTTTTT.

This chain joins TRBV28 and TRBJ1-2; 9 bases fit TRBD1. CDR1 and CDR2 from the germline V gene are MDHEN and SYDVKM. With V trimmed by 6 bases and J by 7 bases, 9 bases remained unmatched. This CDR3 has 14 residues. DNA of the CDR3: TGTGCCAGCAGACCCACCGGGACAGGGTCTGGCTACACCTTC. Translation: CASRPTGTGSGYTF.

This clone appeared a few times. This chain joins TRBV5-1 and TRBJ1-6; the match to TRBD1 covers 7 bases. The CDR3 totals 13 residues. Per germline, CDR1 SGHRS and CDR2 YFSETQ. V lost 7 bases and J lost 6; bases outside the gene matches: 4. The CDR3 DNA reads TGCGCCAGCCGGAGGGACAGTAATTCACCCCTCCACTTT. Its translation is CASRRDSNSPLHF. Complete variable domain (other parts from reference TRBV5-1 and TRBJ1-6): KAGVTQTPRYLIKTRGQQVTLSCSPISGHRSVSWYQQTPGQGLQFLFEYFSETQRNKGNFPGRFSGRQFSNSRSEMNVSTLELGDSALYLCASRRDSNSPLHFGNGTRLTVT.

The V call is TRBV5-1, the J call TRBJ1-1, with 7 nucleotides matching TRBD1. J was trimmed by 5 bases and V by 4 bases; bases with no gene match: 8. CDR1 and CDR2 from the germline V gene are SGHRS and YFSETQ. The CDR3 has 14 amino acids. The CDR3 here is CASSAQTGRTEAFF. The CDR3 bases are TGCGCCAGCAGCGCCCAGACAGGGCGTACTGAAGCTTTCTTT.